These T cell receptor beta chains were read from a single sample in a study of identical twins. TCRdb independently ran MiXCR on the 5' RACE reads; one entry per CDR3 protein. Found here are some 900,000 distinct CDR3 sequences, around an eighth of them singletons; the top ten hold around 1.6%. This sample was shared with a second study, whose subject was yellow fever vaccine responses in identical twins.

The sample comprised PBMCs. Receptors originate from a woman under 30 in good health. Both conserved end residues are trimmed from each CDR3. The D gene is left open where the match is weak.

cdr3_aa | d_call | j_call | v_call
ASSQGQGTSGANVLT | TRBD1 | TRBJ2-6 | TRBV3-1
ASSQDVTDSPLH | - | TRBJ1-6 | TRBV4-2
ASSYGTVTGELF | - | TRBJ2-2 | TRBV6-5
ASSLFASAQY | - | TRBJ2-3 | TRBV28
ASSSAAAGGNQPQH | - | TRBJ1-5 | TRBV7-8
ASSYSRQGGGELF | TRBD1 | TRBJ2-2 | TRBV6-2/TRBV6-3
AISELQGAREQY | TRBD1 | TRBJ2-7 | TRBV10-3
ACSNGPTGAVSGANVLT | TRBD1 | TRBJ2-6 | TRBV3-1
SAQGVSNQPQH | TRBD1 | TRBJ1-5 | TRBV20-1
ASKATTNEKLF | - | TRBJ1-4 | TRBV25-1
ASTPTDRGLEQF | TRBD1 | TRBJ2-1 | TRBV12-3/TRBV12-4
ASSFGAYPPLH | - | TRBJ1-6 | TRBV12-3/TRBV12-4
ASSRSRGGEAEQF | - | TRBJ2-1 | TRBV4-1
SARYGTSGNEQF | TRBD2 | TRBJ2-1 | TRBV20-1
ASSAIGEQY | - | TRBJ2-7 | TRBV7-9
ASHHETLNTEAF | - | TRBJ1-1 | TRBV6-1
ASSLGVPSYEQY | - | TRBJ2-7 | TRBV27
ASALGTSFIGGELF | TRBD2 | TRBJ2-2 | TRBV12-5
ASSLAGGRGTDTQY | - | TRBJ2-3 | TRBV11-2
ASSFLDSDTQY | - | TRBJ2-3 | TRBV5-6
SVEVGQLSYNEQF | - | TRBJ2-1 | TRBV29-1
ASRNRDLQF | - | TRBJ2-1 | TRBV28
ASSPNSGGTYEQY | TRBD2 | TRBJ2-7 | TRBV18
ASRRTGPTLGLF | - | TRBJ1-4 | TRBV28
ASPRESYGYT | - | TRBJ1-2 | TRBV5-1
ASSATGPNNEQF | - | TRBJ2-1 | TRBV5-1
ASTNPLLDSPTTIKETQY | - | TRBJ2-5 | TRBV28
ATPGQMNTEAF | TRBD1 | TRBJ1-1 | TRBV2
ASSLTDYTEAF | - | TRBJ1-1 | TRBV5-1
ASSERLAVYNEQF | - | TRBJ2-1 | TRBV2
AISETSGASTDTQY | TRBD2 | TRBJ2-3 | TRBV10-3
ASSLLRTGGVTEAF | TRBD1 | TRBJ1-1 | TRBV28
ASSGLDMWETQY | - | TRBJ2-5 | TRBV7-9
ATSDFGRASRLTDTQY | - | TRBJ2-3 | TRBV24-1
SVEPGTGSYNEQF | - | TRBJ2-1 | TRBV29-1
ASSLGPGQKLF | - | TRBJ1-4 | TRBV12-3/TRBV12-4
SASGLAGGSVLKTQY | TRBD2 | TRBJ2-5 | TRBV20-1
ASSMTGTTQARELF | TRBD1 | TRBJ2-2 | TRBV19
SAPSKGSSTGELF | - | TRBJ2-2 | TRBV20-1
ASSPGTAKGLEQY | - | TRBJ2-7 | TRBV18
ASSQDDPGHLQETQY | - | TRBJ2-5 | TRBV4-2
ASSLFRKTSGGYSYNEQF | TRBD2 | TRBJ2-1 | TRBV28
ASSVVGGRETQY | - | TRBJ2-5 | TRBV5-6
ASSYRLAEETQY | TRBD2 | TRBJ2-5 | TRBV7-8
ATRDPGQGYEQY | - | TRBJ2-7 | TRBV15
ASSFLVQDGELF | - | TRBJ2-2 | TRBV28
ASSLDVIQY | - | TRBJ2-4 | TRBV18
ASSLGGAYNEQF | - | TRBJ2-1 | TRBV5-1
ASSNYRLAGGNEQF | TRBD2 | TRBJ2-1 | TRBV6-1
ASSSTGGGVNVLT | TRBD1 | TRBJ2-6 | TRBV7-9
ASSLALRGTDTQY | - | TRBJ2-3 | TRBV12-3/TRBV12-4
ASSPGVVYGYT | - | TRBJ1-2 | TRBV6-2/TRBV6-3
SVTDGADTQY | - | TRBJ2-3 | TRBV29-1
ASSLVGTYEQY | - | TRBJ2-7 | TRBV5-1
AITMGLAGSYEQY | TRBD2 | TRBJ2-7 | TRBV10-3
ASEIGMDTGELF | - | TRBJ2-2 | TRBV6-1
ASSLGPGQGVDGYT | TRBD1 | TRBJ1-2 | TRBV12-3/TRBV12-4
ASSRVAGGSKDTQY | TRBD2 | TRBJ2-3 | TRBV12-3/TRBV12-4
SGQLHRALNYGYT | - | TRBJ1-2 | TRBV20-1
SARDPPGAF | - | TRBJ1-1 | TRBV20-1